This T cell receptor (beta chain) was obtained from a study of blood T cell repertoires in COVID-19. Background on the study: COVID-19 samples, acute and convalescent, were from the United States, Italy and Spain. T cells, B-cell-depleted T cells, or PBMCs supplied cDNA or gDNA.

The length of the CDR3 is 14 residues. Germline assignment: CDR1 MNHEY and CDR2 SVGAGI. V trimming: 7 bases; J trimming: 8 bases; junction bases outside the gene matches: 10. Original processing notes: Amplification from reference gene primers served as the basis for estimated nucleated cell counts. Sequenced by immunoSEQ multiplex PCR; TCRdb stores in-frame clones only, minus some. V, J and clone size are those of that table, while D and trimming were read from the DNA. Of 350,000 to 450,000 clones listed, approximately 90% are singletons. The Seattle patients joined while their infection was active and were tracked longitudinally afterward.

The sequence was obtained from a woman aged 40 to 50 with COVID-19, enrolled during active disease. J is TRBJ1-2 and V is TRBV6-5; 10 bases are a match to TRBD1. The sample was peripheral blood. CDR3 in amino acids: CASTSTGGGEGYTF. The CDR3 region has the DNA TGTGCCAGCACCTCGACAGGGGGCGGGGAGGGCTACACCTTC.